This T cell receptor (beta chain) was sequenced in a study of radiotherapy plus CTLA-4 blockade in lung cancer. Across the study: Objective response rate was 18%; disease control rate, approximately 33%. General study findings and limits: Among blood TCR repertoires after radiotherapy plus ipilimumab, tumor-derived clones expanded. Best predicting response, reportedly, were early blood T cell clone dynamics, with interferon-beta.

This table comes from immunoSEQ multiplex PCR, and its TCRdb copy is limited to in-frame clones, with some not included. This sample has tens of thousands of clones, with around 70% found just once. J lost 4 bases, V lost 4 bases, and 9 bases had no gene match. Looked up from germline, CDR1 is MDHEN and CDR2 is SYDVKM. This CDR3 comprises 16 residues. Concerning this clone: Its antigen is as yet unknown.

Sequences were derived from peripheral blood, sampled from a patient treated with radiotherapy plus ipilimumab. The receptor's source is a human donor with non-small cell lung cancer that progressed on radiotherapy plus ipilimumab. The rearrangement uses TRBV28 and TRBJ1-4, with TRBD1 matching 7 bases. CDR3 DNA: TGTGCCAGCAGTTCCCAACAGGGGTCGGGTAATGAAAAACTGTTTTTT. It translates to CASSSQQGSGNEKLFF.